Presented here are 11 T cell receptor beta chains from one specimen sequenced in a study of OX40 agonist ivuxolimab in advanced cancers. Here immunoSEQ multiplex PCR was the method, and the copy in TCRdb shows in-frame clones only, minus some. The table has about 10,000 clones, almost 90% seen once. The sequenced sample was CD4+ or CD8+ T cells sorted from blood, obtained in a trial of the OX40 agonist ivuxolimab. The receptors derive from an adult with an advanced solid tumor such as melanoma, head and neck, liver or kidney cancer.

This rearrangement joins TRBV27 to TRBJ1-5, with D uncertain. Looked up from germline, CDR1 is MNHEY and CDR2 is SMNVEV (reference sequence). The CDR3 contains 13 residues. Trimming stripped 3 bases from V and 6 bases from J, with 9 bases between. CDR3 loop: CASSLVGGQPQHF. As DNA, the CDR3 is TGTGCCAGCAGTTTGGTGGGAGGTCAGCCCCAGCATTTT.

The chain is built from TRBV7-9 and TRBJ2-7, with 9 bases that match TRBD1. The CDR3 contains 14 residues. From germline, CDR1 is SEHNR and CDR2 FQNEAQ (reference sequence). Unmatched junction bases numbered 6, after V lost 4 bases and J lost 5 bases. CDR3 in amino acids: CASSSGQGRHEQYF. DNA of the CDR3: TGTGCCAGCAGCTCCGGACAGGGGCGGCACGAGCAGTACTTC.

The J gene is TRBJ2-2, the V gene TRBV14; no definite D call. The CDR3 length is 14 residues. Per the germline V gene, CDR1 is SGHDN and CDR2 is FVKESK. V lost 1 base to trimming and J lost 7 bases, with 10 bases between them. CDR3 sequence (DNA): TGTGCCAGCAGCCAAGCAAAGGTGGTCGGGGAGCTGTTTTTT. Protein: CASSQAKVVGELFF. The whole variable domain, filled in from reference TRBV14 and TRBJ2-2, reads EAGVTQFPSHSVIEKGQTVTLRCDPISGHDNLYWYRRVMGKEIKFLLHFVKESKQDESGMPNNRFLAERTGGTYSTLKVQPAELEDSGVYFCASSQAKVVGELFFGEGSRLTVL.

Written as DNA, the CDR3 is TGCGCCAGCAGCTTTGAGGGGTCTACCTACGAGCAGTACTTC. Its protein is CASSFEGSTYEQYF. The chain employs TRBV5-1 and TRBJ2-7; D may be TRBD1 or TRBD2 (5 bases each). V lost 2 bases, J lost 2 bases, and 11 bases lay in between. The CDR3 covers 14 residues. Germline CDR1 SGHRS, CDR2 YFSETQ.

This chain connects TRBV6-5 to TRBJ2-2, with D possibly matching TRBD2 (6 bases). Trimming removed 2 bases from V and 2 bases from J, with 12 bases in between. Germline V lookup: CDR1 MNHEY, CDR2 SVGAGI. The CDR3 is 16 amino acids. The CDR3 sequence: CASSYLGGPNTGELFF. The CDR3 nucleotides read TGTGCCAGCAGTTACCTGGGGGGTCCCAACACCGGGGAGCTGTTTTTT.

The chain carries TRBV6-4 and TRBJ2-1; D is possibly TRBD1 (6 bases). CDR1 is MRHNA, CDR2 SNTAGT, per germline. V was trimmed by 0 bases and J by 4 bases, leaving 10 bases between them. The CDR3 is made up of 15 amino acids. This CDR3 is CASSDSRGLYNEQFF. The DNA of the CDR3 is TGTGCCAGCAGTGACTCCAGGGGCCTTTACAATGAGCAGTTCTTC.

The rearrangement uses TRBV2 and TRBJ2-7, with D hard to call. Trimming stripped 8 bases from V and 6 bases from J, with 11 bases between. Germline V gives CDR1 SNHLY, CDR2 FYNNEI. CDR3 length equals 11 residues. The CDR3 bases are TGTGCCAGCTCGACCGGCCCCGAGCAGTACTTC. It specifies CASSTGPEQYF.

The rearrangement links TRBV18 to TRBJ2-1; 9 positions match TRBD2. V dropped 0 bases and J dropped 9; count of bases not matched to a gene: 12. Germline assignment: CDR1 KGHSH and CDR2 LQKENI. The CDR3 runs to 17 residues. The CDR3 sequence: CASSPPEAGGQPGEQFF. For the CDR3, the DNA is TGTGCCAGCTCACCACCGGAAGCGGGGGGACAACCGGGTGAGCAGTTCTTC.

CDR3 coding DNA: TGCGCCAGCAGTGGGCCGGGACAGGGGGTTTCAGGCACTGAAGCTTTCTTT. Protein: CASSGPGQGVSGTEAFF. This sequence joins TRBV10-2 and TRBJ1-1; 11 positions agree with TRBD1. V lost 4 bases, J lost 4 bases, and 11 bases stayed unmatched. This CDR3 spans 17 amino acids. In germline, CDR1 is WSHSY, CDR2 SAAADI.

V usage is TRBV7-8 and J usage is TRBJ2-1; D unresolved. The CDR3 is 13 amino acids. Germline lookup yields CDR1 SGHVS and CDR2 FQNEAQ. Trimming stripped 1 base from V and 6 bases from J, with 7 bases between. This CDR3 is CASSLEVFNEQFF. The CDR3 DNA is TGTGCCAGCAGCTTAGAGGTTTTCAATGAGCAGTTCTTC.

The chain uses TRBV7-8 and TRBJ1-5; D not certain. Trimming removed 2 bases from V and 1 base from J, with 9 bases in between. CDR3 length: 15 residues. Per germline, CDR1 SGHVS and CDR2 FQNEAQ. CDR3 sequence: CASSLSMASNQPQHF. CDR3 in DNA: TGTGCCAGCAGCTTATCAATGGCGAGCAATCAGCCCCAGCATTTT.